The text below deals with one TCR beta chain. V was pared by 4 bases and J by 4 bases, with 13 bases between. CDR3 length: 14 amino acids. In germline, CDR1 is SGHRS, CDR2 YFSETQ. This entry is derived from a study of blood T cell repertoires in COVID-19. Turning to the study itself: COVID-19 samples, acute and convalescent, were from the United States, Italy and Spain. The cDNA or gDNA used as material had been derived from T cells, B-cell-depleted T cells, or PBMCs.

In the source study's methods: Amplification of reference gene primers provided the estimated nucleated cell counts. TCRdb keeps only in-frame clones here, not all; method: immunoSEQ multiplex PCR. The V and J calls and clone size come from that table; D and trimming were worked out from the DNA. The sample gives 110,000 to 150,000 clones, approximately 73% of which show up once; around 4.4% is in the top ten. Material: peripheral blood. This TCR was sampled from a man between 60 and 70 years old with acute or convalescent COVID-19. This rearrangement joins TRBV5-1 to TRBJ2-3; D gene ambiguous. This CDR3 reads CASSQTVTSDTQYF. The CDR3 nucleotides read TGCGCCAGCAGCCAAACAGTCACCTCAGATACGCAGTATTTT. The full variable domain, completed using reference TRBV5-1 and TRBJ2-3, is KAGVTQTPRYLIKTRGQQVTLSCSPISGHRSVSWYQQTPGQGLQFLFEYFSETQRNKGNFPGRFSGRQFSNSRSEMNVSTLELGDSALYLCASSQTVTSDTQYFGPGTRLTVL.